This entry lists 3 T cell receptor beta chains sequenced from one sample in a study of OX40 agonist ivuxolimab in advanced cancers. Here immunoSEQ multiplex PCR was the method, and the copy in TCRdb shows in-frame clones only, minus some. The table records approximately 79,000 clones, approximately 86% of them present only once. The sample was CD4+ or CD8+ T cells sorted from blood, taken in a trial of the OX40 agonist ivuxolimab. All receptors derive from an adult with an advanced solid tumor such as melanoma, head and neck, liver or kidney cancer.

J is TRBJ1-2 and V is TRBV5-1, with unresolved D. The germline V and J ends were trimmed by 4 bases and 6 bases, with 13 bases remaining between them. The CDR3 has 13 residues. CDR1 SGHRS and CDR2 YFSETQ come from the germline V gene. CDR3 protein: CASSTTYANGYTF. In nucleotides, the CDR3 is TGCGCCAGCAGCACGACCTACGCAAATGGCTACACCTTC.

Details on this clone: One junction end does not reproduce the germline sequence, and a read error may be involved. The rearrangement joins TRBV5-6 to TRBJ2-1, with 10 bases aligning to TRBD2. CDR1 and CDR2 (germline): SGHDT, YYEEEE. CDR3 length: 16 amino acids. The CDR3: CASSVAGLAGAFGGLF. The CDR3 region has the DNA TGTGCCAGCAGCGTGGCGGGGCTAGCGGGGGCCTTCGGAGGGCTCTTC.

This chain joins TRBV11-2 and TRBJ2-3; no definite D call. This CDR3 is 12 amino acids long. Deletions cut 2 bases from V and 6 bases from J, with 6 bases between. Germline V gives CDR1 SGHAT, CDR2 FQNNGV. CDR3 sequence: CASSLRADTQYF. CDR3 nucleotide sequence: TGTGCCAGCAGCTTACGGGCCGATACGCAGTATTTT.